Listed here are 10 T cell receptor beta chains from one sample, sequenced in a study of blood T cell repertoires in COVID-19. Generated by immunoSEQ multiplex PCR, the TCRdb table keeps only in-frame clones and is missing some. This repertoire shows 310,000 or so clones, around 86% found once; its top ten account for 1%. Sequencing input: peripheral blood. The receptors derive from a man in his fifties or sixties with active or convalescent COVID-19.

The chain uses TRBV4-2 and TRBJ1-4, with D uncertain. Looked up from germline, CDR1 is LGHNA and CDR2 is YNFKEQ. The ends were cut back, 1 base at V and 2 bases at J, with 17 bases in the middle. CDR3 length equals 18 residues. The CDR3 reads CASSQGVARVHTNEKLFF. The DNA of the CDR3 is TGTGCCAGCAGCCAAGGAGTAGCGCGGGTTCACACTAATGAAAAACTGTTTTTT.

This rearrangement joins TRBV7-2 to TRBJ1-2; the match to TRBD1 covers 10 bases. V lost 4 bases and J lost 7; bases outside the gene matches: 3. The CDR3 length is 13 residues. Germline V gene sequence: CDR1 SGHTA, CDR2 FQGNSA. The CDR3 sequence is CASSSGQGVGYTF. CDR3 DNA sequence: TGTGCCAGCAGCTCAGGACAGGGGGTTGGCTACACCTTC.

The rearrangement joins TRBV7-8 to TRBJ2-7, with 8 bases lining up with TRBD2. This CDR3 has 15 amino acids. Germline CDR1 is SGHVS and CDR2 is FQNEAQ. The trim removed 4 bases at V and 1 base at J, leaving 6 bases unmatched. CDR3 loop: CASSSSGRVSYEQYF. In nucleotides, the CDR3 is TGTGCCAGCAGCTCGTCCGGGAGGGTATCCTACGAGCAGTACTTC. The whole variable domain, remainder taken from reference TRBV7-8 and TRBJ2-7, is GAGVSQSPRYKVAKRGQDVALRCDPISGHVSLFWYQQALGQGPEFLTYFQNEAQLDKSGLPSDRFFAERPEGSVSTLKIQRTQQEDSAVYLCASSSSGRVSYEQYFGPGTRLTVT.

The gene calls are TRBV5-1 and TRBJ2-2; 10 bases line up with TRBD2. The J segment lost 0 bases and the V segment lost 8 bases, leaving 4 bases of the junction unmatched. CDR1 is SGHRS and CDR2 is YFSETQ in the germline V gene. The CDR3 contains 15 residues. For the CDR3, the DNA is TGCGCCAGTGATAGCGGGGGGACGAACACCGGGGAGCTGTTTTTT. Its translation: CASDSGGTNTGELFF.

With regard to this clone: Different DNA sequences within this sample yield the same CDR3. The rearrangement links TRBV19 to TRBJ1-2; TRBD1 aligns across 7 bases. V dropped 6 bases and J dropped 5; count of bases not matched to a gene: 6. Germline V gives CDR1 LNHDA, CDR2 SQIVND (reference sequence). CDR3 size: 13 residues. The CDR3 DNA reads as TGTGCCAGTAGCCGACAGGGAGATTATGGCTACACCTTC. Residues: CASSRQGDYGYTF.

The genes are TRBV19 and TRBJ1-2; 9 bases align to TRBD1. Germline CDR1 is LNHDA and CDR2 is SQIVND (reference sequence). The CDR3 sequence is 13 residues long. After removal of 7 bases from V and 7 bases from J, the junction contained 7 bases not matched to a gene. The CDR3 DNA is TGTGCCAGTAAGGTACAGGGGGCATCTGGCTACACCTTC. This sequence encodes CASKVQGASGYTF.

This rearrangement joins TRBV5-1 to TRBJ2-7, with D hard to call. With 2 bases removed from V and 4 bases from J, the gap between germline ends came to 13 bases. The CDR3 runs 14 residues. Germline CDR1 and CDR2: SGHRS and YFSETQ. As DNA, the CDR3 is TGCGCCAGCAGCTTAGTCGGTGAGGTTTACGAGCAGTACTTC. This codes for CASSLVGEVYEQYF.

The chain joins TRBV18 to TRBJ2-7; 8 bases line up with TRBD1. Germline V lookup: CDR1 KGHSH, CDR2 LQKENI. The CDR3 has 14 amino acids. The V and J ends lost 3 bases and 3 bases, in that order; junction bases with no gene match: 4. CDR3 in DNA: TGTGCCAGCTCACCCGCCGGGACAGGCTACGAGCAGTACTTC. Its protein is CASSPAGTGYEQYF.

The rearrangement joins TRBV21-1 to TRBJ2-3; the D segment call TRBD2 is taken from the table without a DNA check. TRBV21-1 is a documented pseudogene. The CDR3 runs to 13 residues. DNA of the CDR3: TGTGCCAGCAGCAAAGTCTGCACAGATACGCAGTATTTT. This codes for CASSKVCTDTQYF.

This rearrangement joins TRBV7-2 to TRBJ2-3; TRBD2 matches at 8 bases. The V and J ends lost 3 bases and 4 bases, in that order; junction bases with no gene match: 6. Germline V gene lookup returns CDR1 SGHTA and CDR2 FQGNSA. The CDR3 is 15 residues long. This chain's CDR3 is CASSLGLVTADTQYF. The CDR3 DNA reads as TGTGCCAGCAGCTTGGGACTAGTCACCGCAGATACGCAGTATTTT.